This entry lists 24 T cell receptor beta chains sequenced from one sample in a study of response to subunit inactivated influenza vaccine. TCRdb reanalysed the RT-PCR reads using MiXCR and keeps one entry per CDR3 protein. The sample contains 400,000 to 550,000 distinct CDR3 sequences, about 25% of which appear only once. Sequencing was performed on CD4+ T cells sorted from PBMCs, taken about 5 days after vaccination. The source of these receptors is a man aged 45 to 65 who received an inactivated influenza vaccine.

CDR3 sequence reads: CSASNLIGGLVSYGYTF. In DNA form, the CDR3 reads TGCAGTGCTAGTAATTTGATAGGGGGCTTGGTCTCCTATGGCTACACCTTC. This chain links TRBV20-1 with TRBJ1-2; 7 positions agree with TRBD1. CDR1 DFQATT and CDR2 SNEGSKA come from the germline V gene (reference sequence). The CDR3 length is 17 residues. Trimming cost V 3 bases and J 4 bases; bases outside gene matches: 17.

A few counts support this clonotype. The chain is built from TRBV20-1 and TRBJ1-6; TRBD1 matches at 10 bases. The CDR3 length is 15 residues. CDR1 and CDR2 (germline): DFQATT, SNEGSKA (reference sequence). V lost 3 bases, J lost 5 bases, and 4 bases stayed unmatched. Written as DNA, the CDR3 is TGCAGTGCTAGGGACAGGGGGATAGATAATTCACCCCTCCACTTT. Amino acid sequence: CSARDRGIDNSPLHF.

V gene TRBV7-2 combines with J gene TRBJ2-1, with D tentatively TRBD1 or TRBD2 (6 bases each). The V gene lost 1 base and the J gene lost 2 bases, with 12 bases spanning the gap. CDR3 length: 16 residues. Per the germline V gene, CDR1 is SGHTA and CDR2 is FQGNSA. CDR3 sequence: CASSLGPGEAYNEQFF. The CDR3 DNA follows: TGTGCCAGCAGCTTAGGTCCAGGGGAGGCCTACAATGAGCAGTTCTTC.

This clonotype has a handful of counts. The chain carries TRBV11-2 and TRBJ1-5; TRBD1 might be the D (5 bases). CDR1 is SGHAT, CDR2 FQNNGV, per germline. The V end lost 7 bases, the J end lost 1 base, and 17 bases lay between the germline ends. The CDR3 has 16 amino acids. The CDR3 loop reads CASTHGGSGSNQPQHF. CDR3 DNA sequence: TGTGCCAGCACTCACGGGGGGAGTGGGAGCAATCAGCCCCAGCATTTT.

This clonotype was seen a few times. The CDR3 protein is CASSSPAGHEDGYEQYF. The CDR3 DNA reads as TGTGCCAGCAGCTCGCCCGCCGGTCACGAGGACGGCTACGAGCAGTACTTC. The V gene is TRBV7-9, the J gene TRBJ2-7; D unclear. Trimming took 4 bases from V and 3 from J, leaving 22 bases between them. Germline assignment: CDR1 SEHNR and CDR2 FQNEAQ (reference sequence). This CDR3 is built from 17 residues.

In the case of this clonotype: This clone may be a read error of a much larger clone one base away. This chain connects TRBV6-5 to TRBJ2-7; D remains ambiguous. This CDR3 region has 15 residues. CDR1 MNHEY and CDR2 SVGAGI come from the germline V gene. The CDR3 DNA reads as TGTGCCAGCAGTTACTCGACCAGACTCCGCAACGACCAGTACTTC. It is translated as CASSYSTRLRNDQYF.

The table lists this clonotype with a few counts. The CDR3 sequence is CASSAGPYEQYF. The CDR3, as DNA: TGTGCCAGCAGCGCCGGCCCCTACGAGCAGTACTTC. The V gene is TRBV7-2, the J gene TRBJ2-7; D remains ambiguous. The CDR3 covers 12 residues. Germline assignment: CDR1 SGHTA and CDR2 FQGNSA. Trimming shortened V by 5 bases and J by 2 bases, and 7 bases separated the two germline ends.

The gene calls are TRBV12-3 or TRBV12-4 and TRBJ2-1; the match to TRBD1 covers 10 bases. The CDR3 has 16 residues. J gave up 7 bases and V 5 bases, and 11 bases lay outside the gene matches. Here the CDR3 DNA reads TGTGCCAGCAGTATCCACGGACAGGGGGGAGGTAATGAGCAGTTCTTC. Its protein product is CASSIHGQGGGNEQFF.

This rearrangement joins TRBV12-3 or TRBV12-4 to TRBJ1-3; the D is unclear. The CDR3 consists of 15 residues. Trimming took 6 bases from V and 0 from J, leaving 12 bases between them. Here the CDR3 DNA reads TGTGCCAGCAGCCAAAGTTCCGCCTCTGGAAACACCATATATTTT. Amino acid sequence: CASSQSSASGNTIYF.

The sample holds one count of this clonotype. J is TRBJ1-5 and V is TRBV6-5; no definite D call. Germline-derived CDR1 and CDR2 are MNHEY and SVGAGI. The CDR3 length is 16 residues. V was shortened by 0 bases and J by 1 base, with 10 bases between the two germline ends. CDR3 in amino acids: CASSYSIGRSNQPQHF. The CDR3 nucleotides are TGTGCCAGCAGTTACTCGATAGGGAGGAGCAATCAGCCCCAGCATTTT.

CDR3 protein: CASSQPGYSTDTQYF. For the CDR3, the DNA is TGTGCCAGCAGTCAACCGGGATACAGCACAGATACGCAGTATTTT. This chain uses TRBV9 with TRBJ2-3, with D possibly TRBD2 on 5 matching bases. Germline CDR1 and CDR2: SGDLS and YYNGEE. Trimming shortened V by 5 bases and J by 0 bases, and 13 bases separated the two germline ends. The CDR3 extends over 15 amino acids.

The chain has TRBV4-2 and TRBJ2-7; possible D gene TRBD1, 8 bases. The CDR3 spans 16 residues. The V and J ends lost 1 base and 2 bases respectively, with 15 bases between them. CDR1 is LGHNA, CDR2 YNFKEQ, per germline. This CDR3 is CASSQGPGGQAYEQYF. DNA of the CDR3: TGTGCCAGCAGCCAAGGCCCGGGGGGACAGGCCTACGAGCAGTACTTC.

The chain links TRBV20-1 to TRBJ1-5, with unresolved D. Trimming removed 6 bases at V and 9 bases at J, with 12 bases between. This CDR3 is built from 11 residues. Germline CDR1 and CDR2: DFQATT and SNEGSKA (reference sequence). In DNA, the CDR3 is TGCAGTGCCCTCCTTGAGGGGCCCCAGCATTTT. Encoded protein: CSALLEGPQHF.

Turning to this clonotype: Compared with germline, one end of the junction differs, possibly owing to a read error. The CDR3 DNA sequence: TGTGCTAGCAGCTTAGCGCAGGGAAATGAGCAGTTCTTC. This sequence encodes CASSLAQGNEQFF. This chain joins TRBV7-7 and TRBJ2-1; D tentatively reads TRBD1 or TRBD2 (5 bases each). The CDR3 is 13 amino acids. Germline V lookup: CDR1 SSHAT, CDR2 FNYEAQ (reference sequence).

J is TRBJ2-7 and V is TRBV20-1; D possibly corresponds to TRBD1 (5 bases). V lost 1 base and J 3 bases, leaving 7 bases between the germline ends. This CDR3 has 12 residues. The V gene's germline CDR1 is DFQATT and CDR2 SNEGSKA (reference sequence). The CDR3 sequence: CSARGQGYEQYF. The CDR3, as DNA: TGCAGTGCTAGAGGGCAGGGCTACGAGCAGTACTTC.

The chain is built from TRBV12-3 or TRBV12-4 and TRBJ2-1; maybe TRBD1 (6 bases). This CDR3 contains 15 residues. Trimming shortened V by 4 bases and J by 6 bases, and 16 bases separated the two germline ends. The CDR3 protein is CASSSTTPDSNEQFF. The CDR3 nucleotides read TGTGCCAGCAGTTCCACCACCCCGGACAGCAATGAGCAGTTCTTC.

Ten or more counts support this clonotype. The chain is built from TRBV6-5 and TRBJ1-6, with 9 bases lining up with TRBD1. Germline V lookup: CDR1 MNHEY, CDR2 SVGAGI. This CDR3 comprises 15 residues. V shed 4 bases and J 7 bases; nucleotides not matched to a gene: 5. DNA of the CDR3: TGTGCCAGCAGTTCCCTCGACAGGGGGAATTCACCCCTCCACTTT. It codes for CASSSLDRGNSPLHF.

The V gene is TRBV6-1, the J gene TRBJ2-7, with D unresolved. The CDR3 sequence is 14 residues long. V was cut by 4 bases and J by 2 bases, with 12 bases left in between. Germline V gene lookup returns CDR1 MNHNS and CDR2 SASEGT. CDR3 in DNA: TGTGCCAGCAGTGCGCGTGGACCAACCTACGAGCAGTACTTC. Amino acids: CASSARGPTYEQYF.

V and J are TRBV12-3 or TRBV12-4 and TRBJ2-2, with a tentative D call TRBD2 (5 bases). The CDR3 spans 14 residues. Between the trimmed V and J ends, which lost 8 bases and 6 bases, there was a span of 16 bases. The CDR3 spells CASSPKTRSGELFF. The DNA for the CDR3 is TGTGCCAGCTCCCCCAAAACTAGATCCGGGGAGCTGTTTTTT.

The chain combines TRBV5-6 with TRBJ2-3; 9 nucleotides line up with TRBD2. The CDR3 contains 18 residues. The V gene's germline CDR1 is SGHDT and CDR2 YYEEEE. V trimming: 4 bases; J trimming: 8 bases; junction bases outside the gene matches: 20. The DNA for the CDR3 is TGTGCCAGCAGCCCCCCCAGAGGGGCGCGGGGGGGAAGTGGTACGCAGTATTTT. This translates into CASSPPRGARGGSGTQYF.

CDR3 loop: CASSRGTSGVEGQYF. The CDR3 nucleotides read TGCGCCAGCAGCCGGGGTACTAGCGGGGTGGAAGGGCAGTACTTC. The chain couples TRBV4-3 to TRBJ2-7, with 10 bases matching TRBD2. The CDR3 totals 15 residues. Germline V gene lookup returns CDR1 LGHNA and CDR2 YSLEER. Trimming took 4 bases from V and 9 from J; bases not matched to a gene: 12.

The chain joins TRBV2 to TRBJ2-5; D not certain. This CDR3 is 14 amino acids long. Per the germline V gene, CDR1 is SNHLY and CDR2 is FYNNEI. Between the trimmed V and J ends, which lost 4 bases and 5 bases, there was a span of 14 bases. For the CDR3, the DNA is TGTGCCAGCAGTGGACTGACCCTACGGGAGACCCAGTACTTC. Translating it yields CASSGLTLRETQYF.

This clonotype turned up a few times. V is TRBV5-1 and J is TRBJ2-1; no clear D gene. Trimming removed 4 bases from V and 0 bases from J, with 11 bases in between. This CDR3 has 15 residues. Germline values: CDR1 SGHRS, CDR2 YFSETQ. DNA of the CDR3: TGCGCCAGCAGCAACCTAGTCAGCTCCTACAATGAGCAGTTCTTC. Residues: CASSNLVSSYNEQFF.

The CDR3: CSAQDGGTGNTIYF. For the CDR3, the DNA is TGCAGCGCTCAGGACGGGGGAACTGGAAACACCATATATTTT. V is TRBV29-1 and J is TRBJ1-3; TRBD1 is a possible D gene (5 bases). The V gene lost 7 bases and the J gene lost 2 bases, with 15 bases spanning the gap. This CDR3 region has 14 residues. Germline V gives CDR1 SQVTM, CDR2 ANQGSEA.